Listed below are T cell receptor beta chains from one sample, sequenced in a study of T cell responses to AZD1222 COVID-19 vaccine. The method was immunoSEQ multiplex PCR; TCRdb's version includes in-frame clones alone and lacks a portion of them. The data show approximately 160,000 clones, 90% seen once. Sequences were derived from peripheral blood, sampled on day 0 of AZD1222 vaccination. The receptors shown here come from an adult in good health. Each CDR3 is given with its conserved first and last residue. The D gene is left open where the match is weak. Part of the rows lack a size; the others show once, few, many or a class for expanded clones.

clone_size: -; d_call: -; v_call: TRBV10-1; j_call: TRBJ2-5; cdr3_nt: TGCGCCAGCAGTGAAGGGGGCCAAGAGACCCAGTACTTC; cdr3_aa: CASSEGGQETQYF
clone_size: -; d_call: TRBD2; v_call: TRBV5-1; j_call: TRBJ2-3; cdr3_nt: TGCGCCAGCAGCCCCCCCTGGCGGGGGACAGATACGCAGTATTTT; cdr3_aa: CASSPPWRGTDTQYF
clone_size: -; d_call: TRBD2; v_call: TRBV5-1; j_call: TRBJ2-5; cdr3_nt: TGCGCCAGCAGCCCGGGACTAGCCGTCGAGACCCAGTACTTC; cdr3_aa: CASSPGLAVETQYF
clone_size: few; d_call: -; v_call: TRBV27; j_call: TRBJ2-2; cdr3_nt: TGTGCCAGCAGTTCCCAAGTGGGGATGGGGACTGGAACCGGGGAGCTGTTTTTT; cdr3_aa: CASSSQVGMGTGTGELFF
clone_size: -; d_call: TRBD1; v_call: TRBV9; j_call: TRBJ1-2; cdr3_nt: TGTGCCAGCAGCGCTGGACAGGGAGGTAACTATGGCTACACCTTC; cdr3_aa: CASSAGQGGNYGYTF
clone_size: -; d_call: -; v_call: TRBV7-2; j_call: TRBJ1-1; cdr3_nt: TGTGCCAGCAGCTTGGTCCCATGGAACACTGAAGCTTTCTTT; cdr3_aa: CASSLVPWNTEAFF
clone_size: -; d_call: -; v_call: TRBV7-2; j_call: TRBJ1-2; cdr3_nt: TGTGCCAGCAGCTTAGCAGCGAGAAACTATGGCTACACCTTC; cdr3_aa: CASSLAARNYGYTF
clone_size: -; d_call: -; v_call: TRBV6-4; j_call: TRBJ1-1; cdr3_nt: TGTGCCAGCAGTGAATCCGAAATGAACACTGAAGCTTTCTTT; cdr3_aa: CASSESEMNTEAFF
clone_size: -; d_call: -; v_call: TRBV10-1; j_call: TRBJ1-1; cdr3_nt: TGCGCCAGCAGCTCCGGGTCGGGGTCTTACACTGAAGCTTTCTTT; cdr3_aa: CASSSGSGSYTEAFF
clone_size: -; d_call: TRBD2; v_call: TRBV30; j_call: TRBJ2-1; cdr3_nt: TGTGCCTGGAGTGTCCGGGGACTATACAATGAGCAGTTCTTC; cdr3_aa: CAWSVRGLYNEQFF
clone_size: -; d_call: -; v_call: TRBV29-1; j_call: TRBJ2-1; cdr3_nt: TGCAGCGTTGAAGTCCTCCGGGACTGGAGCTCCTACAATGAGCAGTTCTTC; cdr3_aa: CSVEVLRDWSSYNEQFF
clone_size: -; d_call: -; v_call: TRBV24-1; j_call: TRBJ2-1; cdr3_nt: TGTGCCACCAGTGATTCAGGGGGGGACAATGAGCAGTTCTTC; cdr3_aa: CATSDSGGDNEQFF
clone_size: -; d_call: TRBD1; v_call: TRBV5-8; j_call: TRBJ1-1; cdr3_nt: TGTGCCAGCAGCTTGGCGGAGACAGGGGGTTATGACACTGAAGCTTTCTTT; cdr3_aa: CASSLAETGGYDTEAFF
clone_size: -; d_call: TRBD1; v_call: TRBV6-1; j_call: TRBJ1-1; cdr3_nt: TGTGCCAGCAGTGAAGCGCGGGCAGGGGGTGCTTTCTTT; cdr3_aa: CASSEARAGGAFF
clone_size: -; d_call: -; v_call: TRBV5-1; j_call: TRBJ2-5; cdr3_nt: TGCGCCAGCAGCATTGGGTCGGGGCAAGAGACCCAGTACTTC; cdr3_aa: CASSIGSGQETQYF
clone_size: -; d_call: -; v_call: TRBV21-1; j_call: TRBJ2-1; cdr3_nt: TGTGCCAGACCGGAATTTTGGGGGGATCACAATGAGCAGTTCTTC; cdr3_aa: CARPEFWGDHNEQFF
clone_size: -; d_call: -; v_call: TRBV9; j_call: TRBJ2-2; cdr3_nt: TGTGCCAGCAGACTCGATGACGGACCGAACACCGGGGAGCTGTTTTTT; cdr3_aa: CASRLDDGPNTGELFF
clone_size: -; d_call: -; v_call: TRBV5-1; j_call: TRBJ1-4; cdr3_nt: TGCGCCAGCAGAGCAAGATACCAAAGGATTAATGAAAAACTGTTTTTT; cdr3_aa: CASRARYQRINEKLFF
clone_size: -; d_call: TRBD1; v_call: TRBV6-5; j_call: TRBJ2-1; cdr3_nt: TGTGCCAGCAGCCCCTTTAGACAGGGGGCAAGTCAGTTCTTC; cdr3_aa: CASSPFRQGASQFF
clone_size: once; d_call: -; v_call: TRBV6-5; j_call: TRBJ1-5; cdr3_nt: TGTGCCAGTCGCAGGACACCCCAGAATCAGCCCCAGCATTTT; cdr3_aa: CASRRTPQNQPQHF
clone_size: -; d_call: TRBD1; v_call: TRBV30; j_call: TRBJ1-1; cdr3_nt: TGTGCCTGGGGGACAGGGGGCCTGAACACTGAAGCTTTCTTT; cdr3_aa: CAWGTGGLNTEAFF
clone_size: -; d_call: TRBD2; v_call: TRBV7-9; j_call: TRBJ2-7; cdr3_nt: TGTGCCAGCAGCTTCGGGACTAGCAGGGGAGGCGAGCAGTACTTC; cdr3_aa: CASSFGTSRGGEQYF
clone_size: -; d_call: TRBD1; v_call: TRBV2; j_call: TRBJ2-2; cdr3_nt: TGTGCCAGCAGTACTACAGGGGTCGTATCCGGGGAGCTGTTTTTT; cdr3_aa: CASSTTGVVSGELFF
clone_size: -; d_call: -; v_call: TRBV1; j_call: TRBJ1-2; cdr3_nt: TGCACCAGCAGCCAACGTTTTGTTAACTATGGCTACACCTTC; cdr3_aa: CTSSQRFVNYGYTF
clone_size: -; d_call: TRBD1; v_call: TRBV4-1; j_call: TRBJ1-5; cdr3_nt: TGCGCCAGCAGCCCAACGGGACAGACAAATCAGCCCCAGCATTTT; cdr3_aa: CASSPTGQTNQPQHF
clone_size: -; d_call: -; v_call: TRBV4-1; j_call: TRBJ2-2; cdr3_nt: TGCGCCAGCAGGCTGGGACATACGAACACCGGGGAGCTGTTTTTT; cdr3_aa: CASRLGHTNTGELFF